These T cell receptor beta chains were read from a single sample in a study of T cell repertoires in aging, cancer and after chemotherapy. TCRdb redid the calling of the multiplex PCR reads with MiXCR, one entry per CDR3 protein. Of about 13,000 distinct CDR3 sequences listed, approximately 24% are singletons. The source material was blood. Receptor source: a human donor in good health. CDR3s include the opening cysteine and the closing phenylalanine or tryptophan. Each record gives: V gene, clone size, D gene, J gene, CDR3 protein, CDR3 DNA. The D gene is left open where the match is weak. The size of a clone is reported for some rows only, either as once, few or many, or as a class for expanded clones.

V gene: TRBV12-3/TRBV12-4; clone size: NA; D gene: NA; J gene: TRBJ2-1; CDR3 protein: CASSLPHNEQFF; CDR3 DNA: TGTGCCAGCAGTTTACCCCACAATGAGCAGTTCTTC
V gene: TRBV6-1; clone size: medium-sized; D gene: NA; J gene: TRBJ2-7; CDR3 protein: CASSEGQKDEQYF; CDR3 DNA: TGTGCCAGCAGTGAAGGGCAGAAGGACGAGCAGTACTTC
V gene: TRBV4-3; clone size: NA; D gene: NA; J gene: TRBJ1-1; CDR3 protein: CASSQVRNTEAFF; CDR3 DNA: TGCGCCAGCAGCCAAGTGAGGAACACTGAAGCTTTCTTT
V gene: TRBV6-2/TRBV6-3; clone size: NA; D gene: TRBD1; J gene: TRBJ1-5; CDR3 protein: CASSRTAGQGPQPQHF; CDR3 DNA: TGTGCCAGCAGTCGAACCGCAGGACAGGGTCCTCAGCCCCAGCATTTT
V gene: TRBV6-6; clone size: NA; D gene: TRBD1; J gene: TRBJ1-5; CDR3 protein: CASSEEEGAVQPQHF; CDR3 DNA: TGTGCCAGCAGTGAAGAAGAGGGGGCAGTTCAGCCCCAGCATTTT
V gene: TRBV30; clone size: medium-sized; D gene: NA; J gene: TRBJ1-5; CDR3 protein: CAWGRSKGVSNQPQHF; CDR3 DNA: TGTGCCTGGGGACGATCCAAGGGGGTGAGCAATCAGCCCCAGCATTTT
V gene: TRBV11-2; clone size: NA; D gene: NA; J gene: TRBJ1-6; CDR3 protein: CASSLDLAGDSPLHF; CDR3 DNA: TGTGCCAGCAGCTTAGATTTGGCAGGGGATTCACCCCTCCACTTT
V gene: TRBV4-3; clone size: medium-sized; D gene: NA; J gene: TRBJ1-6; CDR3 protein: CASSQDRDIRNSPLHF; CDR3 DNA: TGCGCCAGCAGCCAAGATCGGGATATCAGGAATTCACCCCTCCACTTT
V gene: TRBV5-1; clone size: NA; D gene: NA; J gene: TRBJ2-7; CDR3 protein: CASSKSRGLPYEQYF; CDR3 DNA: TGCGCCAGCAGCAAGTCCAGGGGTTTGCCCTACGAGCAGTACTTC
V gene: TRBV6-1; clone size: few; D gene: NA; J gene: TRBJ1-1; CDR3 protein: CASAMGFWDEAFF; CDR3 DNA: TGTGCCAGCGCTATGGGGTTTTGGGATGAAGCTTTCTTT
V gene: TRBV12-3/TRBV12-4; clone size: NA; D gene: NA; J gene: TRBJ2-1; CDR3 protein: CASRSRDEQFF; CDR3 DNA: TGTGCCAGCAGGTCTAGGGATGAGCAGTTCTTC
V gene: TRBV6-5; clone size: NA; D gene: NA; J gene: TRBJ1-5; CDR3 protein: CASSEPGRANQPQHF; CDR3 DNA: TGTGCCAGCAGTGAGCCGGGGAGGGCTAATCAGCCCCAGCATTTT
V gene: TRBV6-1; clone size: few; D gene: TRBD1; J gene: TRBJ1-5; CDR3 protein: CASSVSQGANQPQHF; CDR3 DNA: TGTGCCAGCAGTGTTAGTCAGGGGGCGAATCAGCCCCAGCATTTT
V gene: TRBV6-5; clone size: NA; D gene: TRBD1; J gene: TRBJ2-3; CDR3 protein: CASSYYRGQVKDTQYF; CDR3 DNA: TGTGCCAGCAGTTACTACAGGGGCCAGGTCAAAGATACGCAGTATTTT
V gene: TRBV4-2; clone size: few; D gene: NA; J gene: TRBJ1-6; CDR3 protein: CASSQGQVENSPLHF; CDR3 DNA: TGTGCCAGCAGCCAAGGACAGGTTGAGAATTCACCCCTCCACTTT
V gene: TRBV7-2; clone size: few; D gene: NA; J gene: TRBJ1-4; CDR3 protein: CASSLEVGKLFF; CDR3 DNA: TGTGCCAGCAGCTTAGAGGTGGGAAAACTGTTTTTT
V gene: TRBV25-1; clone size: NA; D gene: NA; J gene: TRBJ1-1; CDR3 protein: CASSLETNTEAFF; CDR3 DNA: TGTGCCAGCAGTTTGGAGACAAACACTGAAGCTTTCTTT
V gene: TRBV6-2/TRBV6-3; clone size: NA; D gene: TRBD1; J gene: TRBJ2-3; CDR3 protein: CASSPKLDRVTDTQYF; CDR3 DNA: TGTGCCAGCAGCCCGAAGTTGGACAGGGTGACAGATACGCAGTATTTT